A selection of T cell receptor beta chains follows, all from one sample in a study of blood T cells in healthy people across ages. MiXCR, applied by TCRdb to the 5' RACE reads, yields one record per CDR3 protein. Here the sample spans 650,000 to 1,000,000 distinct CDR3 sequences, about 37% being singletons. Sequencing was carried out using blood. These receptors all come from a man aged 18 to 30 in good health. Each CDR3 is given with its conserved first and last residue. Fields, in order: clone size, D gene, J gene, V gene, CDR3 DNA, CDR3 protein. D genes are given only for firm matches. Part of the rows lack a size; the others show once, few, many or a class for expanded clones.

>many|.|TRBJ2-4|TRBV28
TGTGCCAGCAGTGGAATAACAGGGACCAAAAACATTCAGTACTTC
CASSGITGTKNIQYF
>.|TRBD1|TRBJ2-7|TRBV20-1
TGCAGTGCTGAACCCCGGACAGGGTCGGCCGAGCAGTACTTC
CSAEPRTGSAEQYF
>.|.|TRBJ1-1|TRBV2
TGTGCCAGCGGACGACAGAGGGGAGTCACTGAAGCTTTCTTT
CASGRQRGVTEAFF
>.|TRBD1|TRBJ2-4|TRBV12-3/TRBV12-4
TGTGCCAGCAGTCTTGGACAGGGGATTATTGAGAACATTCAGTACTTC
CASSLGQGIIENIQYF
>.|.|TRBJ2-5|TRBV12-3/TRBV12-4
TGTGCCAGCAGCCCTCTCGCCCCAGAGACCCAGTACTTC
CASSPLAPETQYF
>few|.|TRBJ1-4|TRBV7-9
TGTGCCAGCAGCTTATTGGCAACTAATGAAAAACTGTTTTTT
CASSLLATNEKLFF
>many|TRBD2|TRBJ2-3|TRBV12-3/TRBV12-4
TGTGCCAGCAGCTTGAGCGGGGGGGCTGGAGATACGCAGTATTTT
CASSLSGGAGDTQYF
>.|.|TRBJ2-5|TRBV6-2/TRBV6-3
TGTGCCAGCAGTTACCTCGGCTTCTCCGGGGGAAGGGAGCAGTACTTC
CASSYLGFSGGREQYF
>.|.|TRBJ2-7|TRBV15
TGTGCCACCAGCAGAGATCCATCCTTGGGCTACGAGCAGTACTTC
CATSRDPSLGYEQYF
>few|.|TRBJ1-6|TRBV7-9
TGTGCCAGCAGCTTAGGGCAGAGCTCCTATAATTCACCCCTCCACTTT
CASSLGQSSYNSPLHF
>.|.|TRBJ2-2|TRBV3-1
TGTGCCAGCAGCCAAGATAGGCCACCGAACACCGGGGAGCTGTTTTTT
CASSQDRPPNTGELFF
>many|.|TRBJ2-7|TRBV20-1
TGCAGTGCTAATACAGGGTGGGGCTCCTACGAGCAGTACTTC
CSANTGWGSYEQYF
>.|.|TRBJ2-7|TRBV12-3/TRBV12-4
TGTGCCAGCAGTCCCGGCTTCAGCCACTACGAGCAGTACTTC
CASSPGFSHYEQYF
>.|.|TRBJ2-3|TRBV30
TGTGCCTGGAGTGCAGGGACCACAGATACGCAGTATTTT
CAWSAGTTDTQYF
>few|TRBD2|TRBJ2-1|TRBV20-1
TGCAGTGCTAGAGATCTAGGACTAGCGGGGGTCAATGAGCAGTTCTTC
CSARDLGLAGVNEQFF
>.|TRBD2|TRBJ2-7|TRBV7-3
TGTGCCAGCAGCCTGACTAGCGGGGGGTACAATGAGCAGTACTTC
CASSLTSGGYNEQYF
>.|TRBD1|TRBJ2-1|TRBV7-2
TGTGCCAGCAGCTTAGCCGGACAGGGGGACAATGAGCAGTTCTTC
CASSLAGQGDNEQFF
>.|.|TRBJ1-2|TRBV12-3/TRBV12-4
TGTGCCAGCAGTCTTACTGGGATGGGTAACTATGGCTACACCTTC
CASSLTGMGNYGYTF
>few|.|TRBJ2-1|TRBV12-3/TRBV12-4
TGTGCCAGCAGTTTCGTAGGGGCAGGCCACAATGAGCAGTTCTTC
CASSFVGAGHNEQFF
>.|.|TRBJ1-4|TRBV20-1
TGCAGTGCAGCCCCCTCTATAAATGAAAAACTGTTTTTT
CSAAPSINEKLFF
>few|.|TRBJ2-5|TRBV9
TGTGCCAGCAGCCCCCGAGAGGCCTCTCTTGAGCAGTACTTC
CASSPREASLEQYF
>many|.|TRBJ1-2|TRBV4-3
TGCGCCAGCAGCCAAGAGACCGGGTCTAACTATGGCTACACCTTC
CASSQETGSNYGYTF
>.|.|TRBJ1-4|TRBV7-9
TGTGCCAGCAACCATTACGGAAATGAAAAACTGTTTTTT
CASNHYGNEKLFF
>.|TRBD1|TRBJ1-4|TRBV4-3
TGCGCCAGCAGCCAAGAAGCCGGACAGGGATCAACTAATGAAAAACTGTTTTTT
CASSQEAGQGSTNEKLFF
>.|TRBD2|TRBJ2-5|TRBV12-3/TRBV12-4
TGTGCCAGCAGTTGGCGGGGGGGCGGAGAGACCCAGTACTTC
CASSWRGGGETQYF
>many|.|TRBJ1-2|TRBV6-5
TGTGCCAGCAGTGCAACCGACAGTACTAACTATGGCTACACCTTC
CASSATDSTNYGYTF
>.|.|TRBJ1-1|TRBV2
TGTGCCAGCAGGAATACCCCCAGGGCGACTGAAGCTTTCTTT
CASRNTPRATEAFF
>.|TRBD1|TRBJ2-2|TRBV5-1
TGCGCCAGCAGCTCGCTCTCCACCGGGACAGGGTTGAAGGAGCTGTTTTTT
CASSSLSTGTGLKELFF